These T cell receptor beta chains were read from a single sample in a study of CD8 T cells in ankylosing spondylitis. TCRdb passed the 5' RACE reads through MiXCR, listing each CDR3 protein once. The repertoire consists of about 750,000 distinct CDR3 sequences, with around 20% occurring once and the leading ten covering over 15%. Input material: blood, either unsorted or a sorted T cell fraction (not recorded which). All receptors come from a male donor with ankylosing spondylitis. CDR3s include the opening cysteine and the closing phenylalanine or tryptophan. D genes are given only for firm matches. The size of a clone is reported for some rows only, either as once, few or many, or as a class for expanded clones.

V	D	J	size	DNA	CDR3
TRBV5-1	.	TRBJ1-3	.	TGCGCCAGCAGCTTCGACAGCAAAGCGGACACCATATATTTT	CASSFDSKADTIYF
TRBV6-5	TRBD2	TRBJ2-1	few	TGTGCCAGCAGTTACTTGAAAGCGACTAGCGAGCTGCTCTTC	CASSYLKATSELLF
TRBV21-1	.	TRBJ1-5	.	TGCGCCAGCAGCGAGACAGGGGTCAATCAGCCCCAGCATTTT	CASSETGVNQPQHF
TRBV10-3	TRBD2	TRBJ2-1	.	TGTGCCGCCCGGCCGGGACTAGCGGCGGATGAGCAGTTCTTC	CAARPGLAADEQFF
TRBV20-1	TRBD2	TRBJ2-7	many	TGCAGTGCTAGAGGCGCGACTAGCGGGAGATATACCGCCTACGAGCAGTACTTC	CSARGATSGRYTAYEQYF
TRBV5-6	.	TRBJ2-5	.	TGTGCCAGCAGCTCCACCCTGACACCGTACCAAGAGACCCAGTACTTC	CASSSTLTPYQETQYF
TRBV6-6	.	TRBJ1-2	.	TGTGCCAGCCAGGTCGGGCAGGGACATGGCTACACCTTC	CASQVGQGHGYTF
TRBV12-3/TRBV12-4	.	TRBJ1-4	few	TGTGCCAGCAGTTTAGGAGGCTCCGGGACAGAAAAACTGTTTTTT	CASSLGGSGTEKLFF
TRBV2	.	TRBJ1-5	few	TGTGCCAGCAGCCCTTACAGTTCAAATCAGCCCCAGCATTTT	CASSPYSSNQPQHF
TRBV20-1	TRBD1	TRBJ1-1	.	TGCAGTGCGAGCCCCGGGACAGGGGTAACTGAAGCTTTCTTT	CSASPGTGVTEAFF
TRBV20-1	.	TRBJ2-1	.	TGCAGTGCTAGAGTCCTCGGTGGCGAACCCTACAATGAGCAGTTCTTC	CSARVLGGEPYNEQFF
TRBV6-6	TRBD2	TRBJ2-7	.	TGTGCCAGCACGGCTAGCGGGAGGAACGAGCAGTACTTC	CASTASGRNEQYF
TRBV4-3	.	TRBJ2-5	.	TGCGCCAGCAGCCAGGACGCCGGGCGGCCAGAGACCCAGTACTTC	CASSQDAGRPETQYF
TRBV7-2	.	TRBJ2-7	.	TGTGCCAGCAGCTTAGGTCTAGGGGCCTTCGACGAGCAGTACTTC	CASSLGLGAFDEQYF
TRBV7-2	.	TRBJ2-1	.	TGTGCCAGCAGCACCCGGGGTAGCAGCTCCTACAATGAGCAGTTCTTC	CASSTRGSSSYNEQFF
TRBV5-1	TRBD2	TRBJ2-1	few	TGCGCCAGCAGCTTGGTGGTCGCTAGCGGAAACAATGAGCAGTTCTTC	CASSLVVASGNNEQFF
TRBV6-1	TRBD2	TRBJ2-2	.	TGTGCCAGCAGCCCTGGGACTAGCCGCAGAAGGACCGGGGAGCTGTTTTTT	CASSPGTSRRRTGELFF
TRBV6-1	TRBD1	TRBJ1-2	.	TGTGCCAGCAGGGACCTCGGGACAGCCTATGGCTACACCTTC	CASRDLGTAYGYTF
TRBV4-3	TRBD2	TRBJ2-1	.	TGCGCCAGCAGCCAAGTCTGGCGGGGGGACAATGAGCAGTTCTTC	CASSQVWRGDNEQFF
TRBV12-3/TRBV12-4	.	TRBJ1-1	.	TGTGCCAGCAGGGGGGGGGCAGTCACTGAAGCTTTCTTT	CASRGGAVTEAFF
TRBV5-1	.	TRBJ2-4	few	TGCGCCAGCAGCTGCCGGTTGAAGGAAGCCAAAAACATTCAGTACTTC	CASSCRLKEAKNIQYF
TRBV11-2	.	TRBJ2-1	few	TGTGCCAGCAGCGGGCTAGCGAAGAATGAGCAGTTCTTC	CASSGLAKNEQFF
TRBV5-1	.	TRBJ1-1	.	TGCGCCAGCAGCTCTCAGGGGCTATCGAACACTGAAGCTTTCTTT	CASSSQGLSNTEAFF
TRBV7-2	TRBD1	TRBJ2-3	few	TGTGCCAGCAGCATCAATAGACAGGGCCGGCGCACAGATACGCAGTATTTT	CASSINRQGRRTDTQYF
TRBV7-2	TRBD1	TRBJ2-2	.	TGTGCCAGCAGCCCAAACCGACAGGGAACCGGGGAGCTGTTTTTT	CASSPNRQGTGELFF
TRBV7-9	.	TRBJ2-7	few	TGTGCCAGCAGCCACGGCGACAGCAAAAATTTACACGAGCAGTACTTC	CASSHGDSKNLHEQYF
TRBV11-2	TRBD2	TRBJ2-2	few	TGTGCCAGCAGCTTAGATCGACTAGCGCGGTCCACCGGGGAGCTGTTTTTT	CASSLDRLARSTGELFF
TRBV10-3	.	TRBJ2-7	.	TGTGCCATCAGTACCGGGGCCTCCCTCTACGAGCAGTACTTC	CAISTGASLYEQYF
TRBV10-3	TRBD1	TRBJ2-7	few	TGTGCCATCAGTGGTACAGGGGGGAACTACGAGCAGTACTTC	CAISGTGGNYEQYF
TRBV5-6	TRBD1	TRBJ2-6	.	TGTGCCAGCAGCCTTCGGACAGGGGGCTCTGGGGCCAACGTCCTGACTTTC	CASSLRTGGSGANVLTF
TRBV29-1	.	TRBJ1-2	.	TGCAGCGCCAGGGAGGTCTATGGCTACACCTTC	CSAREVYGYTF
TRBV20-1	.	TRBJ2-6	many	TGCAGTGCTCCTCGGACAGTGGAATCTGGGGCCAACGTCCTGACTTTC	CSAPRTVESGANVLTF
TRBV11-1	TRBD2	TRBJ2-1	.	TGTGCCAGCAGCTTTGGGACTAGCGTGACCAATGAGCAGTTCTTC	CASSFGTSVTNEQFF
TRBV6-1	TRBD2	TRBJ2-3	.	TGTGCCAGCAGAATTAGCGGGTACAACACAGATACGCAGTATTTT	CASRISGYNTDTQYF
TRBV19	TRBD2	TRBJ2-7	once	TGTGCCAGTAGTATGAGGCTAGCGGGAGACTCCTACGAGCAGTACTTC	CASSMRLAGDSYEQYF
TRBV20-1	TRBD1	TRBJ2-7	once	TGCAGTGCTAGAGCCCCGGGACAGGCTAGCTACGAGCAGTACTTC	CSARAPGQASYEQYF
TRBV2	.	TRBJ2-1	many	TGTGCCAGCAGGCCGGGGTCCTCCTACAATGAGCAGTTCTTC	CASRPGSSYNEQFF
TRBV7-2	.	TRBJ2-1	few	TGTGCCAGCAGCTTAGCCGGGGTTTCCGGGTTAGGATACAATGAGCAGTTCTTC	CASSLAGVSGLGYNEQFF
TRBV28	.	TRBJ1-2	.	TGTGCCAGCAGCCCCCACAGCTATGGCTACACCTTC	CASSPHSYGYTF
TRBV6-1	.	TRBJ2-7	.	TGTGCCAGCAGAGCGGACACTTCCTACGAGCAGTACTTC	CASRADTSYEQYF
TRBV10-3	.	TRBJ1-1	many	TGTGCCATCAGTGTTGGGGGCCCGAACACTGAAGCTTTCTTT	CAISVGGPNTEAFF
TRBV10-3	.	TRBJ1-6	few	TGTGCCAGCCGGGACTCGGATAATTCACCCCTCCACTTT	CASRDSDNSPLHF
TRBV7-9	.	TRBJ2-3	.	TGTGCCAGCAGCTCTTTCGGGAGCACAGATACGCAGTATTTT	CASSSFGSTDTQYF
TRBV28	.	TRBJ2-5	.	TGTGCCAGCAGTCCCGCGTCCGGGGGACATATGAGGGAGACCCAGTACTTC	CASSPASGGHMRETQYF
TRBV11-2	TRBD1	TRBJ1-2	once	TGTGCCAGCAGCTTAGATCCCTGGGCAGGGGGTGGCTACACCTTC	CASSLDPWAGGGYTF
TRBV18	.	TRBJ1-4	.	TGTGCCAGCTCCCGGACCCGCGGGTCCACTAATGAAAAACTGTTTTTT	CASSRTRGSTNEKLFF
TRBV5-1	TRBD1	TRBJ2-2	few	TGCGCCAGCAGCTTGGCAGACAGGGTAGGAGGGGAGCTGTTTTTT	CASSLADRVGGELFF
TRBV21-1	.	TRBJ1-2	few	TGTGCCAGCAGCAAAGGGGGGGGACAGGAGAATACGCCCTACACCTTC	CASSKGGGQENTPYTF
TRBV20-1	.	TRBJ2-7	few	TGCAGTGCTAGAGATGCTCGAAGCTCCTACGAGCAGTACTTC	CSARDARSSYEQYF
TRBV2	TRBD2	TRBJ2-1	few	TGTGCCAGCAGTCAACTAGCGGCCTCCTACAATGAGCAGTTCTTC	CASSQLAASYNEQFF
TRBV10-3	.	TRBJ1-5	.	TGTGCCATCAGGGGAGATGGGAGCAATCAGCCCCAGCATTTT	CAIRGDGSNQPQHF
TRBV7-9	TRBD1	TRBJ2-3	.	TGTGCCAGCAGCACGTGGGACAGGGAGTCCTCAGATACGCAGTATTTT	CASSTWDRESSDTQYF
TRBV27	TRBD2	TRBJ2-7	.	TGTGCCAGCGCGGGGGGGGGCTACGAGCAGTACTTC	CASAGGGYEQYF
TRBV4-3	TRBD2	TRBJ2-5	.	TGCGCCAGCAGCCAAGTGGGACTAGGACGAGAGACCCAGTACTTC	CASSQVGLGRETQYF
TRBV19	TRBD1	TRBJ1-1	.	TGTGCCAGTAGATGGCAGGGGGCGCTGGGCACTGAAGCTTTCTTT	CASRWQGALGTEAFF
TRBV18	.	TRBJ2-7	.	TGTGCCAGCTCAGCGGAGACCTACGAGCAGTACTTC	CASSAETYEQYF
TRBV12-3/TRBV12-4	.	TRBJ2-5	many	TGTGCCAGCAGTTTAGCCTACCAAGAGACCCAGTACTTC	CASSLAYQETQYF
TRBV30	.	TRBJ2-1	.	TGTGCCTGGACACCCGGGGGTAGCCCAGTCGATGAGCAGTTCTTC	CAWTPGGSPVDEQFF
TRBV7-6	.	TRBJ2-5	few	TGTGCCAGCAGCCGGGAATGGGGAGAGACCCAGTACTTC	CASSREWGETQYF
TRBV6-5	.	TRBJ2-7	.	TGTGCCAGCAGTTACGATTCTAGCCCAAACTACGAGCAGTACTTC	CASSYDSSPNYEQYF